A single sample is the source of the 10 T cell receptor beta chains below, sequenced in a study of CD4 and CD8 cells across lung adenocarcinoma regions. TCRdb re-analysed the PCR reads in MiXCR, keeping a single row per CDR3 protein. The table lists approximately 11,000 distinct CDR3 sequences, about 48% of them singletons. The source material was CD4+ T cells from the center of a lung tumor. These receptors were collected from a male donor with lung adenocarcinoma. The CD4 and CD8 labels of this study may be unreliable.

The gene calls are TRBV5-1 and TRBJ2-4; D is uncertain. Germline CDR1 is SGHRS and CDR2 is YFSETQ. This CDR3 has 15 amino acids. V was clipped by 4 bases and J by 10 bases, with 21 bases between them. DNA for the CDR3: TGCGCCAGCAGCCCCGCGATATGTACCAAAGATATTCAGTACTTC. It specifies CASSPAICTKDIQYF. Using reference TRBV5-1 and TRBJ2-4 for the parts outside the CDR3, the full variable domain is KAGVTQTPRYLIKTRGQQVTLSCSPISGHRSVSWYQQTPGQGLQFLFEYFSETQRNKGNFPGRFSGRQFSNSRSEMNVSTLELGDSALYLCASSPAICTKDIQYFGAGTRLSVL.

This clonotype was seen a handful of times. This rearrangement joins TRBV29-1 to TRBJ2-4; D possibly matches TRBD1 or TRBD2 (5 bases each). V gave up 3 bases and J gave up 5 bases, with 11 bases separating them. Germline V gene sequence: CDR1 SQVTM, CDR2 ANQGSEA. The CDR3 length is 13 residues. The CDR3 nucleotides read TGCAGCGTTGAGGGCTGGGACGAAAACATTCAGTACTTC. Its translation: CSVEGWDENIQYF. Full variable domain (missing parts from reference TRBV29-1 and TRBJ2-4): SAVISQKPSRDICQRGTSLTIQCQVDSQVTMMFWYRQQPGQSLTLIATANQGSEATYESGFVIDKFPISRPNLTFSTLTVSNMSPEDSSIYLCSVEGWDENIQYFGAGTRLSVL.

Only a few counts were recorded for this clonotype. The V call is TRBV12-3 or TRBV12-4, the J call TRBJ2-1, with D perhaps matching TRBD1 or TRBD2 (6 bases each). Trimming removed 5 bases from V and 0 bases from J, with 23 bases in between. CDR3 length: 19 amino acids. CDR3 residues: CASSPRGGTFLLSYNEQFF. In nucleotides, the CDR3 is TGTGCCAGCAGTCCCCGAGGGGGGACTTTTCTACTCTCCTACAATGAGCAGTTCTTC.

This rearrangement joins TRBV7-2 to TRBJ2-1; 7 nucleotides line up with TRBD1. CDR1 is SGHTA, CDR2 FQGNSA, per germline. The CDR3 has 15 amino acids. V was clipped by 2 bases and J by 7 bases; unmatched bases: 8. The CDR3 here is CASSLTWDRINEQFF. The CDR3 coding sequence is TGTGCCAGCAGCTTAACCTGGGACAGAATAAATGAGCAGTTCTTC.

The chain joins TRBV6-1 to TRBJ2-4; TRBD2 aligns across 9 bases. Germline assignment: CDR1 MNHNS and CDR2 SASEGT. V shed 0 bases and J 4 bases; nucleotides not matched to a gene: 13. The CDR3 has 19 residues. CDR3 region: CASSEARFAGGIVKNIQYF. The CDR3, as DNA: TGTGCCAGCAGTGAAGCTCGATTCGCGGGAGGGATAGTAAAAAACATTCAGTACTTC.

In its sample, this clonotype was seen a few times. The chain employs TRBV11-3 and TRBJ2-5; tentative D call: TRBD2 (6 bases). The last part of the DNA fits TRBJ2-7 better; the J call may be wrong. CDR3 size: 13 residues. Per germline, CDR1 SGHNT and CDR2 YENEEA. The CDR3 region is CASSHGGTDEQYF. Written as DNA, the CDR3 is TGTGCCAGCAGCCACGGGGGAACCGACGAGCAGTACTTC.

The chain links TRBV6-1 to TRBJ2-5; D is perhaps TRBD2 (5 bases). CDR3 size: 13 residues. The V end was cut by 6 bases, the J end by 3 bases, with 11 bases between. The germline CDR1 and CDR2 sequences are MNHNS and SASEGT. The CDR3 protein is CASRRRAEETQYF. CDR3 bases: TGTGCCAGCAGGCGTAGAGCGGAAGAGACCCAGTACTTC.

The chain carries TRBV9 and TRBJ1-1; no definite D call. Germline-derived CDR1 and CDR2 are SGDLS and YYNGEE. CDR3 length: 14 residues. The ends were cut back, 6 bases at V and 3 bases at J, with 15 bases in the middle. The chain's CDR3 is CASNPGRRDTEAFF. In DNA form, the CDR3 reads TGTGCCAGCAACCCGGGTCGGAGAGACACTGAAGCTTTCTTT.

Concerning this clonotype itself: This CDR3 is missing its conserved last phenylalanine or tryptophan, likely due to a read error. CDR3 residues: CASSVGGVYNEQFS. In DNA, the CDR3 is TGTGCCAGCAGTGTTGGAGGGGTGTACAATGAGCAGTTCTCC. The V and J genes are TRBV27 and TRBJ2-1; tentatively, D is TRBD2 (6 bases). V dropped 5 bases and J dropped 4 bases, with 12 bases sitting between them. This CDR3 spans 14 amino acids. Germline lookup yields CDR1 MNHEY and CDR2 SMNVEV (reference sequence).

This clonotype was counted a few times. V and J are TRBV27 and TRBJ2-6, with D perhaps TRBD2 (5 bases). Germline CDR1 MNHEY, CDR2 SMNVEV (reference sequence). V lost 10 bases to trimming and J lost 1 base, with 11 bases between them. The CDR3 loop spans 14 amino acids. The CDR3, as DNA: TGTGCCACCTCCGGGGTATCTGGGGCCAACGTCCTGACTTTC. Residues: CATSGVSGANVLTF.